One sample yielded the 9 T cell receptor beta chains listed below, sequenced in a study of blood T cell repertoires in COVID-19 (dated by TCRdb to 2018 to 2020). The protocol used for the library was the immunoSEQ multiplex PCR assay. TCRdb carries this immuneACCESS record with in-frame sequences only. Its versions omit some clonotypes, under half of them owing to an unresolved V gene in the studies checked, with the rest unexplained. The sample yields some 45,000 clones; about 85% were counted once. Together, the top ten hold roughly a third of the sample. Sequencing was carried out using peripheral blood. The receptors come from a woman at least 80 years old with acute or convalescent COVID-19.

The V call is TRBV7-8, the J call TRBJ2-7; 8 positions match TRBD2. The CDR3 contains 13 residues. CDR1 is SGHVS and CDR2 is FQNEAQ in the germline V gene. The V gene end was trimmed by 5 bases and the J gene end by 7 bases; junction bases not matched to a gene: 7. Here the CDR3 reads CASSPPGGLEQYF. CDR3 nucleotide sequence: TGTGCCAGCAGCCCCCCGGGGGGGTTGGAGCAGTACTTC.

The rearrangement uses TRBV11-2 and TRBJ1-1; D might be TRBD1 (6 bases). The germline V and J ends were trimmed by 7 bases and 7 bases, with 16 bases remaining between them. CDR1 and CDR2 (germline): SGHAT, FQNNGV. The CDR3 length is 13 residues. CDR3 region: CASTATGHLEAFF. As DNA, the CDR3 is TGTGCCAGCACCGCCACAGGGCACCTTGAAGCTTTCTTT.

The gene calls are TRBV28 and TRBJ2-1; 10 bases agree with TRBD2. Trimming removed 6 bases from V and 7 bases from J; junction bases left unmatched: 15. The length of the CDR3 is 17 residues. Germline-derived CDR1 and CDR2 are MDHEN and SYDVKM. The CDR3 DNA reads TGTGCCAGCAGCCCTCGAGCGGGAGGGCCGGGGGAGAATGAGCAGTTCTTC. Translating it yields CASSPRAGGPGENEQFF.

The V gene is TRBV19, the J gene TRBJ2-5; 7 bases fit TRBD2. The CDR3 spans 17 residues. CDR1 is LNHDA and CDR2 is SQIVND in the germline V gene (reference sequence). Trimming removed 10 bases from V and 1 base from J; junction bases left unmatched: 18. The CDR3 bases are TGTGCCACCACCAGGAGGTGGGCTAGCGGAACCCAAGAGACCCAGTACTTC. It encodes CATTRRWASGTQETQYF.

V gene TRBV7-2 combines with J gene TRBJ1-3; D not certain. The V gene's germline CDR1 is SGHTA and CDR2 FQGNSA. V lost 5 bases and J 4 bases, leaving 12 bases between the germline ends. The CDR3 extends over 14 amino acids. The CDR3 coding sequence is TGTGCCAGCAGCCCAGACACTGGGGGAAACACCATATATTTT. It yields the protein CASSPDTGGNTIYF.

J is TRBJ2-1 and V is TRBV9; 8 bases are a match to TRBD2. The germline V gene encodes CDR1 SGDLS and CDR2 YYNGEE. The CDR3 has 18 amino acids. V gave up 0 bases and J gave up 1 base; unmatched junction bases: 9. The CDR3, as DNA: TGTGCCAGCAGCGTAGTGGCGGGAGGCCTCATATCCTACAATGAGCAGTTCTTC. It translates to CASSVVAGGLISYNEQFF.

CDR3 in DNA: TGTGCCAGCATGCGGGGTTGGCCCTACGAGCAGTACTTC. This sequence encodes CASMRGWPYEQYF. The V and J genes are TRBV12-3 or TRBV12-4 and TRBJ2-7; weak D call: TRBD2 (6 bases). This CDR3 contains 13 residues. V was cut by 7 bases and J by 2 bases, with 12 bases left in between.

The chain uses TRBV30 and TRBJ1-2, with 8 positions matching TRBD1. This CDR3 has 19 residues. Germline V gene lookup returns CDR1 GTSNPN and CDR2 SVGIG (reference sequence). V lost 0 bases and J lost 2; bases outside the gene matches: 17. DNA for the CDR3: TGTGCCTGGAGTGTATCCTGGGGGGCTATTCAGGGGGCCAACTATGGCTACACCTTC. This translates into CAWSVSWGAIQGANYGYTF.

The chain uses TRBV6-5 and TRBJ2-5, with D unclear. Germline CDR1 is MNHEY and CDR2 is SVGAGI. The CDR3 spans 16 residues. V gave up 4 bases and J gave up 1 base, with 16 bases separating them. The CDR3 spells CASSLKTKTGQETQYF. The CDR3 nucleotides read TGTGCCAGCAGTTTAAAAACAAAGACGGGCCAAGAGACCCAGTACTTC.